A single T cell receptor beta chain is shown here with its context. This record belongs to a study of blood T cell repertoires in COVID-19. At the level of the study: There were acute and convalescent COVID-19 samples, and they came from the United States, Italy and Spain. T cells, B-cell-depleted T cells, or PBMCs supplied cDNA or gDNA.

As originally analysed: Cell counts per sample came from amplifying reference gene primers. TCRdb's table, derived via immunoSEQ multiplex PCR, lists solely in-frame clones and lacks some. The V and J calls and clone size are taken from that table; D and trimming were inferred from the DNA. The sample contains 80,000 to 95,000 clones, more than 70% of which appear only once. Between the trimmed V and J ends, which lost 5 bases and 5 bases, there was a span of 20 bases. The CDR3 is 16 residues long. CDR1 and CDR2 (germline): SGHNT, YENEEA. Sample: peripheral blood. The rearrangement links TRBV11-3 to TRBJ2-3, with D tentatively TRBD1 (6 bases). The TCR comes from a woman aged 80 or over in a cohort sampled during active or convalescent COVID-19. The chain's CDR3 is CASSPIGGVGRDTQYF. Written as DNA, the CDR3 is TGTGCCAGCAGCCCCATAGGGGGAGTTGGTAGAGATACGCAGTATTTT.